The 28 T cell receptor beta chains presented below share a single source sample, sequenced in a study of human T cells and chemical hapten exposure (dated by TCRdb to the early 2020s). To prepare the library, RACE was applied. The sequencer listed for this sample is NextSeq 500. Through fastp at Q25 and MiXCR, TCRdb rebuilt clones from the public reads, retaining in-frame beta chains. Each CDR3 protein appears once, grouped with its most common genes and DNA. A total of about 52,000 distinct CDR3 sequences appear in this sample, more than 9.5% of them only once. Of the sample, around 2% is held by the ten largest clones. Reading the label with the study, this specimen's time point is: patch test 1, 2 weeks after DPC sensitization. In light of the paper, this sample's treatment or condition label describes: therapeutic diphenylcyclopropenone sensitization with weekly scalp DPC. Total RNA was extracted from unfractionated whole blood that had been collected in Tempus Blood RNA tubes.

Material: whole blood, obtained in connection with sensitization to the hapten diphenylcyclopropenone (DPC). The receptors were sampled from a woman aged 40-49 years with alopecia areata. Some clones in this sample may be carry-over from other donors' samples.

There are many counts of this clonotype. The rearrangement joins TRBV20-1 to TRBJ2-3, with 8 bases lining up with TRBD2. This CDR3 is built from 12 residues. Trimming at V came to 7 bases and at J to 5 bases, leaving 5 bases not matched to a gene. From germline, CDR1 is DFQATT and CDR2 SNEGSKA (reference sequence). DNA of the CDR3: TGCAGTGTAGCGGGAAAGGGAGATACGCAGTATTTT. The encoded protein is CSVAGKGDTQYF.

To note about this clonotype: Mismatch with germline at one junction end may stem from a read error. V and J are TRBV7-2 and TRBJ2-7; D not certain. This CDR3 has 14 residues. CDR1 is SGHTA, CDR2 FQGNSA, per germline. CDR3 DNA: TGTGCCAGCACCTTACAACTGGACCCCTACGAGCAGTACTTC. It yields the protein CASTLQLDPYEQYF.

This clonotype appeared many times. The CDR3: CSARAPLSSYNEQFF. CDR3 DNA: TGCAGTGCTAGAGCTCCCTTAAGCTCCTACAATGAGCAGTTCTTC. The chain joins TRBV20-1 to TRBJ2-1; D unclear. The V gene lost 1 base and the J gene lost 0 bases, with 10 bases spanning the gap. CDR3 length equals 15 residues. Germline V gene sequence: CDR1 DFQATT, CDR2 SNEGSKA (reference sequence).

This clonotype was counted a few times. V is TRBV18 and J is TRBJ1-1; TRBD1 agrees at 7 bases. Germline V gene lookup returns CDR1 KGHSH and CDR2 LQKENI. The CDR3 totals 13 residues. Unmatched junction bases numbered 5, after V lost 3 bases and J lost 7 bases. Here the CDR3 reads CASSPPWTGEAFF. In nucleotides, the CDR3 is TGTGCCAGCTCACCCCCCTGGACAGGTGAAGCTTTCTTT. The variable domain in full, completed from reference TRBV18 and TRBJ1-1, reads NAGVMQNPRHLVRRRGQEARLRCSPMKGHSHVYWYRQLPEEGLKFMVYLQKENIIDESGMPKERFSAEFPKEGPSILRIQQVVRGDSAAYFCASSPPWTGEAFFGQGTRLTVV.

In its sample, this clonotype was seen a few times. The chain combines TRBV6-6 with TRBJ2-3; 10 nucleotides align to TRBD1. V lost 5 bases, J lost 1 base, and 6 bases stayed unmatched. Germline CDR1 and CDR2: MNHNY and SVGAGI (reference sequence). CDR3 length equals 16 residues. The CDR3 bases are TGTGCCAGCAGTCATGGGGACAGGGGAGGCACAGATACGCAGTATTTT. It codes for CASSHGDRGGTDTQYF.

The sample holds a few counts of this clonotype. At one boundary the junction diverges from the germline segment, which might be a read error. The gene calls are TRBV29-1 and TRBJ1-4, with TRBD1 matching 7 bases. From germline, CDR1 is SQVTM and CDR2 ANQGSEA. CDR3 length: 15 residues. The DNA of the CDR3 is TGCAGCGGTACACAGGGGACCACAACCAATGAAAAACTGTTTTTT. Its translation: CSGTQGTTTNEKLFF.

This clonotype appeared a few times. The chain joins TRBV29-1 to TRBJ1-1; perhaps TRBD1 as D (5 bases). Germline V lookup: CDR1 SQVTM, CDR2 ANQGSEA. The CDR3 is 10 amino acids. Trimming shortened V by 7 bases and J by 2 bases, and 5 bases separated the two germline ends. The CDR3: CSGTNTEAFF. CDR3 coding DNA: TGCAGCGGGACAAACACTGAAGCTTTCTTT.

This clonotype was detected ten times or more. The V gene is TRBV5-1, the J gene TRBJ2-3; no clear D. The germline CDR1 and CDR2 sequences are SGHRS and YFSETQ. The CDR3 is made up of 14 amino acids. With 6 bases removed from V and 1 base from J, the gap between germline ends came to 12 bases. The DNA for the CDR3 is TGCGCCAGCACCTGGACGCAGGGCACAGATACGCAGTATTTT. It is translated as CASTWTQGTDTQYF.

This clonotype was observed a handful of times. CDR3 in amino acids: CASSLRGGRSPLATLHF. The CDR3 DNA sequence: TGTGCCAGCAGCCTCAGAGGGGGGCGCAGCCCGCTAGCAACCCTCCACTTT. The chain employs TRBV3-1 and TRBJ1-6; maybe TRBD1 (6 bases). V lost 4 bases and J 14 bases, leaving 27 bases between the germline ends. The CDR3 is 17 amino acids. Germline loops: CDR1 LGHDT, CDR2 YNNKEL (reference sequence). The full variable domain, with the rest looked up from reference TRBV3-1 and TRBJ1-6, is DTAVSQTPKYLVTQMGNDKSIKCEQNLGHDTMYWYKQDSKKFLKIMFSYNNKELIINETVPNRFSPKSPDKAHLNLHINSLELGDSAVYFCASSLRGGRSPLATLHFGNGTRLTVT.

The chain joins TRBV5-1 to TRBJ1-5, with D unclear. This CDR3 contains 15 residues. In germline, CDR1 is SGHRS, CDR2 YFSETQ. Trimming took off 4 bases at V and 1 base at J, with 12 bases between the two ends. This CDR3 reads CASSPTVGSNQPQHF. The CDR3 DNA reads TGCGCCAGCAGCCCGACCGTGGGAAGCAATCAGCCCCAGCATTTT.

This chain joins TRBV20-1 and TRBJ2-3; 8 bases are a match to TRBD2. CDR3 length: 16 amino acids. V lost 1 base, J lost 5 bases, and 11 bases stayed unmatched. Germline CDR1 and CDR2: DFQATT and SNEGSKA (reference sequence). CDR3 in amino acids: CSARVGSGGWEDTQYF. The CDR3 coding sequence is TGCAGTGCTAGAGTGGGCAGCGGGGGATGGGAAGATACGCAGTATTTT.

This clonotype was counted many times. The rearrangement joins TRBV7-8 to TRBJ2-7, with 9 bases matching TRBD1. The junction had 14 bases not matched to a gene; V was cut back by 3 bases and J by 11 bases. Germline CDR1 is SGHVS and CDR2 is FQNEAQ. CDR3 length: 15 residues. CDR3 sequence reads: CASSFLGQGTTGEYF. Here the CDR3 DNA reads TGTGCCAGCAGCTTCTTAGGACAGGGGACTACCGGAGAGTACTTC. The full variable domain, its missing parts supplied by reference TRBV7-8 and TRBJ2-7, is GAGVSQSPRYKVAKRGQDVALRCDPISGHVSLFWYQQALGQGPEFLTYFQNEAQLDKSGLPSDRFFAERPEGSVSTLKIQRTQQEDSAVYLCASSFLGQGTTGEYFGPGTRLTVT.

This sequence joins TRBV6-5 and TRBJ2-3; a possible D gene is TRBD2 (6 bases). This CDR3 is built from 15 residues. Looked up from germline, CDR1 is MNHEY and CDR2 is SVGAGI. The V end lost 4 bases, the J end lost 2 bases, and 13 bases lay between the germline ends. The CDR3 nucleotides read TGTGCCAGCAGTTCCTCCGGGGGATTCACAGATACGCAGTATTTT. Its protein product is CASSSSGGFTDTQYF.

This clonotype came up many times. The chain is built from TRBV7-8 and TRBJ2-7; D gene unclear. V lost 2 bases and J 0 bases, leaving 11 bases between the germline ends. CDR3 length equals 15 residues. The germline CDR1 and CDR2 sequences are SGHVS and FQNEAQ. The CDR3 DNA follows: TGTGCCAGCAGCTTATCCCGTAGGTCCTCCTACGAGCAGTACTTC. The encoded protein is CASSLSRRSSYEQYF.

In this sample, this clonotype turned up many times. The chain links TRBV6-5 to TRBJ2-1; D uncertain. Germline lookup yields CDR1 MNHEY and CDR2 SVGAGI. The length of the CDR3 is 15 residues. Trimming removed 4 bases at V and 0 bases at J, with 10 bases between. CDR3 DNA: TGTGCCAGCAGTTCGCTCCGGACCTCCTACAATGAGCAGTTCTTC. Its protein is CASSSLRTSYNEQFF.

This clonotype was detected only a few times. This rearrangement joins TRBV4-3 to TRBJ1-1; D is unclear. CDR1 is LGHNA, CDR2 YSLEER, per germline. Deletions cut 0 bases from V and 5 bases from J, with 13 bases between. The CDR3 is 15 residues long. In DNA, the CDR3 is TGCGCCAGCAGCCAAGATCTGGGTGGAACTACTGAAGCTTTCTTT. This gives the protein CASSQDLGGTTEAFF.

The chain employs TRBV5-6 and TRBJ2-2; possibly TRBD1 or TRBD2 for D (5 bases each). The CDR3 runs 14 residues. With 3 bases removed from V and 10 bases from J, the gap between germline ends came to 16 bases. The germline gives CDR1 SGHDT, CDR2 YYEEEE. CDR3 coding DNA: TGTGCCAGCAGCTCCGGGGCCAGCCCTGAGGAGCTGTTTTTT. Its protein is CASSSGASPEELFF. The full variable domain, its missing parts supplied by reference TRBV5-6 and TRBJ2-2, is DAGVTQSPTHLIKTRGQQVTLRCSPKSGHDTVSWYQQALGQGPQFIFQYYEEEERQRGNFPDRFSGHQFPNYSSELNVNALLLGDSALYLCASSSGASPEELFFGEGSRLTVL.

The chain combines TRBV11-3 with TRBJ2-6; D unresolved. The germline V gene has CDR1 SGHNT and CDR2 YENEEA. The CDR3 has 13 amino acids. V was cut by 5 bases and J by 2 bases, with 4 bases left in between. DNA of the CDR3: TGTGCCAGCAGCGAGCCTGGGGCCAACGTCCTGACTTTC. It yields the protein CASSEPGANVLTF.

CDR3 in amino acids: CASSLLDSPLHF. For the CDR3, the DNA is TGTGCCAGCAGCCTACTTGATTCACCCCTCCACTTT. The rearrangement uses TRBV7-8 and TRBJ1-6; no definite D call. The CDR3 is made up of 12 amino acids. Per the germline V gene, CDR1 is SGHVS and CDR2 is FQNEAQ. Trimming stripped 5 bases from V and 8 bases from J, with 7 bases between.

J is TRBJ2-2 and V is TRBV6-5; 10 nucleotides line up with TRBD2. V was pared by 2 bases and J by 6 bases, with 6 bases of the junction left unmatched. The CDR3 sequence is 16 residues long. Germline assignment: CDR1 MNHEY and CDR2 SVGAGI. CDR3 coding DNA: TGTGCCAGCAGTTACCTGGCTAGCGGGAGACCCGGGGAGCTGTTTTTT. It translates to CASSYLASGRPGELFF.

In its sample, this clonotype was seen a few times. The chain is built from TRBV29-1 and TRBJ1-1, with 7 bases matching TRBD1. This CDR3 contains 12 residues. Trimming removed 5 bases from V and 4 bases from J; junction bases left unmatched: 4. CDR1 and CDR2 (germline): SQVTM, ANQGSEA. The chain's CDR3 is CSVLQGVTEAFF. The CDR3, as DNA: TGCAGCGTTTTGCAGGGGGTCACTGAAGCTTTCTTT. The complete variable domain, with remaining parts taken from reference TRBV29-1 and TRBJ1-1, reads SAVISQKPSRDICQRGTSLTIQCQVDSQVTMMFWYRQQPGQSLTLIATANQGSEATYESGFVIDKFPISRPNLTFSTLTVSNMSPEDSSIYLCSVLQGVTEAFFGQGTRLTVV.

In its sample, this clonotype was seen many times. The chain has TRBV30 and TRBJ1-5; 7 bases are a match to TRBD1. The CDR3 spans 13 residues. The V and J ends lost 1 base and 7 bases, in that order; junction bases with no gene match: 4. Germline-derived CDR1 and CDR2 are GTSNPN and SVGIG (reference sequence). CDR3 DNA: TGTGCCTGGAGTGGAACAGGGGACCAGCCCCAGCATTTT. Translating it yields CAWSGTGDQPQHF.

This clonotype was seen at least ten times. This chain links TRBV18 with TRBJ2-5; 7 nucleotides align to TRBD2. The CDR3 loop spans 13 amino acids. Looked up from germline, CDR1 is KGHSH and CDR2 is LQKENI. The trim removed 5 bases at V and 2 bases at J, leaving 2 bases unmatched. The CDR3 reads CASSSSGQETQYF. CDR3 coding DNA: TGTGCCAGCTCATCTAGCGGACAAGAGACCCAGTACTTC. Full variable domain (missing parts from reference TRBV18 and TRBJ2-5): NAGVMQNPRHLVRRRGQEARLRCSPMKGHSHVYWYRQLPEEGLKFMVYLQKENIIDESGMPKERFSAEFPKEGPSILRIQQVVRGDSAAYFCASSSSGQETQYFGPGTRLLVL.

V gene TRBV10-2 combines with J gene TRBJ1-6, with 8 positions matching TRBD1. With V trimmed by 2 bases and J by 0 bases, 6 bases remained unmatched. CDR3 size: 18 residues. CDR1 is WSHSY, CDR2 SAAADI, per germline. The DNA of the CDR3 is TGCGCCAGCAGTGAGGGAGACAGGGGTAGCTCCTATAATTCACCCCTCCACTTT. This codes for CASSEGDRGSSYNSPLHF.

V and J are TRBV6-1 and TRBJ2-3; 9 bases agree with TRBD1. V trimming: 7 bases; J trimming: 2 bases; junction bases outside the gene matches: 4. This CDR3 has 14 residues. The germline V gene has CDR1 MNHNS and CDR2 SASEGT. CDR3 protein: CASIRDRVTDTQYF. The CDR3 bases are TGTGCCAGCATTCGGGACAGGGTCACAGATACGCAGTATTTT.

This CDR3 is CASSLVWESSYNEQFF. For the CDR3, the DNA is TGTGCCAGCAGTTTAGTTTGGGAAAGCTCCTACAATGAGCAGTTCTTC. The chain joins TRBV28 to TRBJ2-1; no reliable D call. Germline V gives CDR1 MDHEN, CDR2 SYDVKM. CDR3 length equals 16 residues. Trimming cost V 2 bases and J 0 bases, with 11 bases left between them.

The table lists this clonotype with a few counts. The CDR3 DNA is TGCGCCAGCAGCCAAGGGATCGGGACCGGTGGCTACACCTTC. The encoded protein is CASSQGIGTGGYTF. J is TRBJ1-2 and V is TRBV4-3; tentatively, D is TRBD1 (5 bases). The V gene's germline CDR1 is LGHNA and CDR2 YSLEER. This CDR3 contains 14 residues. V lost 1 base and J lost 7, with 13 bases in between.

This clonotype was detected ten times or more. Written as DNA, the CDR3 is TGTGCCAGCAGAGTCTGGGGTGAGGGGACTAACTATGGCTACACCTTC. Translated: CASRVWGEGTNYGYTF. This sequence joins TRBV27 and TRBJ1-2; tentatively, D is TRBD1 (5 bases). The CDR3 contains 16 residues. Trimming left V 6 bases short and J 0 bases short, with 17 bases between. Germline values: CDR1 MNHEY, CDR2 SMNVEV (reference sequence).